This section outlines one TCR beta chain sequence together with its context. Its antigen remains unknown. The data were obtained in a study of cytomegalovirus exposure and HLA in healthy donors. With 60 Vbeta and 13 Jbeta primers, the PCR was carried out. Profiled with immunoSEQ multiplex PCR; TCRdb holds only in-frame clones, not every one. In total, the table holds about 160,000 clones. The CDR3 consists of 15 residues. Germline V gives CDR1 SGHDN, CDR2 FVKESK. V lost 6 bases to trimming and J lost 5 bases; unmatched junction nucleotides: 10. Study-level findings and limits: Sequencing had likely introduced a cluster of highly shared sequence variants as an artifact.

The V call is TRBV14, the J call TRBJ2-1, with 7 positions matching TRBD2. This TCR derives from an older woman in good health and CMV-seronegative. Sequencing used PBMCs. The CDR3 loop reads CASRPSGDWNNEQFF. The CDR3 DNA follows: TGTGCCAGCAGACCAAGCGGGGATTGGAACAATGAGCAGTTCTTC.